A selection of T cell receptor beta chains follows, all from one sample in a study of OX40 agonist ivuxolimab in advanced cancers. Assay: immunoSEQ multiplex PCR; the TCRdb copy retains only in-frame clones and omits some. Among more than 90,000 clones listed, more than 80% were seen once. The sequences come from CD4+ or CD8+ T cells sorted from blood, collected in a trial of the OX40 agonist ivuxolimab. These receptors were obtained from an adult with an advanced solid tumor such as melanoma, head and neck, liver or kidney cancer. The conserved cysteine and the conserved F or W are not part of the CDR3 here. A D gene is named only where the DNA matches it firmly. Clone size appears in some rows only: once, few, many, or a class for an expanded clone.

D	J	V	size	CDR3
TRBD2	TRBJ2-3	TRBV4-3	once	ASSQGPTSVGTTDTQY
-	TRBJ1-6	TRBV7-2	-	ASSLVGRHNSPLH
-	TRBJ2-7	TRBV11-2	-	ASSLGQTYEQY
-	TRBJ1-2	TRBV5-6	-	ASSDAGTNYGYT
-	TRBJ2-7	TRBV6-1	-	ASSGSSYEQY
-	TRBJ1-5	TRBV11-2	-	ASSPRSQPQH
-	TRBJ2-7	TRBV18	-	ASSPSGPSYEQY
-	TRBJ2-6	TRBV4-2	-	ASSQAGRIHSGANVLT
-	TRBJ1-5	TRBV2	-	ASSATTGSNQPQH
-	TRBJ2-3	TRBV10-1	few	ASSAAGRSDTQY
-	TRBJ2-2	TRBV21-1	-	ASSNRGQGATGELF
-	TRBJ2-7	TRBV11-2	-	ASSLGLVGPYEQY
TRBD1	TRBJ2-2	TRBV9	-	ASSVVQGAGTGELF
-	TRBJ1-5	TRBV25-1	-	ASSGTGNQPQH
-	TRBJ2-2	TRBV19	-	ASSLWDTGELF
TRBD2	TRBJ2-7	TRBV4-1	-	ASSQEGGLAGGRSYEQY
-	TRBJ1-1	TRBV6-5	-	ASRTGRMNTEAF
-	TRBJ2-7	TRBV18	few	ASSPNTAYEQY
TRBD2	-	TRBV9	-	ASSETSGKAYEQY
-	TRBJ1-1	TRBV9	once	ASSDRVETEAF
TRBD2	TRBJ2-3	TRBV2	once	ASLRGLASNTQY
-	TRBJ2-7	TRBV14	-	ASSQDLLRSYEQY
-	TRBJ2-3	TRBV5-6	few	ASSLGDTQY
TRBD1	TRBJ2-3	TRBV10-2	-	ASRDRGRSDTQY
TRBD2	TRBJ2-3	TRBV10-2	-	ASTRLAGGTDTQY
-	TRBJ1-1	TRBV29-1	-	SVEGPLNTEAF
-	TRBJ1-2	TRBV18	-	ASSPLQGEYGYT
-	TRBJ2-1	TRBV11-2	-	ASSLSPGTNEQF
-	TRBJ1-2	TRBV2	-	ASRGRAPGYT
-	TRBJ2-7	TRBV6-1	-	ASSGYETSREQY
-	TRBJ1-5	TRBV6-5	-	ASSPAGSNQPQH
-	TRBJ2-2	TRBV6-1	-	ASSLGELF
-	TRBJ1-5	TRBV7-9	-	ASSLVGPGKYQPQH
TRBD1	TRBJ1-3	TRBV7-6	-	ASSLTGDGNTIY
-	TRBJ1-2	TRBV12-5	-	ASGLVRGGADGYT
TRBD2	TRBJ2-1	TRBV11-2	once	ASSLDLPATSGRHGNEQF